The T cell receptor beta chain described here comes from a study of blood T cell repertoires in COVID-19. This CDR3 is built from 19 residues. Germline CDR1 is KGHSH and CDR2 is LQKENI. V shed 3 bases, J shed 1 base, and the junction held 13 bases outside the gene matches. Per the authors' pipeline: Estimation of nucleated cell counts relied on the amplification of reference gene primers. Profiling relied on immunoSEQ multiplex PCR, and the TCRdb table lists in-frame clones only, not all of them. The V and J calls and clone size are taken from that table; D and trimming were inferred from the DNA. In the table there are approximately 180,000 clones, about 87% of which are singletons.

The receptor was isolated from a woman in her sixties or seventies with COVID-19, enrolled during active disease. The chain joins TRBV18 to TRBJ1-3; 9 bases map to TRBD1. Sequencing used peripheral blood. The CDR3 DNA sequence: TGTGCCAGCTCACCCCCCGGGACAGGGAATGTTTGGTCTGGAAACACCATATATTTT. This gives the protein CASSPPGTGNVWSGNTIYF.